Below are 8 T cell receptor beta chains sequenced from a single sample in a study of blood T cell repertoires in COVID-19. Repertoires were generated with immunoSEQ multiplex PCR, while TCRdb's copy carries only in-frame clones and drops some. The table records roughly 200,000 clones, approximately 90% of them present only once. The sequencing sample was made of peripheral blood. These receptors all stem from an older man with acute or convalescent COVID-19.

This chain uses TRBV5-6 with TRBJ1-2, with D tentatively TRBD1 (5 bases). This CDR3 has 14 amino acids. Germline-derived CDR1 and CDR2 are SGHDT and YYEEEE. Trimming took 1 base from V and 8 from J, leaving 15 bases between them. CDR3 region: CASSLTGRAIGYTF. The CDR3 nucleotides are TGTGCCAGCAGCTTGACAGGTCGGGCGATAGGCTACACCTTC.

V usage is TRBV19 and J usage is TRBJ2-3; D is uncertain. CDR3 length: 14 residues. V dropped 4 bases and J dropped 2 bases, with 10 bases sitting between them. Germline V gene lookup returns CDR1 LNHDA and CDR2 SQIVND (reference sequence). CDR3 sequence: CASSRSSPTDTQYF. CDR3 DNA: TGTGCCAGTAGTAGGTCTAGTCCCACAGATACGCAGTATTTT.

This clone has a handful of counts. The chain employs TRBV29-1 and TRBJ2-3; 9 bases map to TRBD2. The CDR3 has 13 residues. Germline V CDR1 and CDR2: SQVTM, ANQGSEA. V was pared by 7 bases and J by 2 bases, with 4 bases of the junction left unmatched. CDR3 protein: CSASGGNTDTQYF. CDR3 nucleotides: TGCAGCGCAAGCGGGGGGAACACAGATACGCAGTATTTT.

The CDR3 nucleotides are TGTGCCAGCAGCCCCGGGACTAGCGGGAGGGCCATCAAGACCTACGAGCAGTACTTC. Translated: CASSPGTSGRAIKTYEQYF. This chain connects TRBV3-1 (or the pseudogene TRBV3-2) to TRBJ2-7; 16 positions agree with TRBD2. CDR3 length equals 19 residues. Germline-derived CDR1 and CDR2 are LGHDT and YNNKEL (reference sequence). The V and J ends lost 4 bases and 2 bases, in that order; junction bases with no gene match: 11.

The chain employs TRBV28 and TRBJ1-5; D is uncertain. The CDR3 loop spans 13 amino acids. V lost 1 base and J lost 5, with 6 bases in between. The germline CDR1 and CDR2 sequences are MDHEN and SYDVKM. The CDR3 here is CASSLSPDQPQHF. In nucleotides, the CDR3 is TGTGCCAGCAGTTTATCCCCCGATCAGCCCCAGCATTTT.

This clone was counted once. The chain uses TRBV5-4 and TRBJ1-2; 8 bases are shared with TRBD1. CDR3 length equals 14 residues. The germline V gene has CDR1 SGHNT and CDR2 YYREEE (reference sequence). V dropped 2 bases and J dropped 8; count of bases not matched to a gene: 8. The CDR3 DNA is TGTGCCAGCAGCTTCCAGGACAGGGAGACGGGCTACACCTTC. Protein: CASSFQDRETGYTF.

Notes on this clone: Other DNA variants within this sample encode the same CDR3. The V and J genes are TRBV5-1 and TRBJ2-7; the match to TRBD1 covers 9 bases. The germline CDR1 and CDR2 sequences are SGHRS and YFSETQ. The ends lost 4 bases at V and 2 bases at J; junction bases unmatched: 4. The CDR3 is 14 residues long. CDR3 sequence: CASSAGQGAYEQYF. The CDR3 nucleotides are TGCGCCAGCAGCGCGGGACAGGGAGCCTACGAGCAGTACTTC.

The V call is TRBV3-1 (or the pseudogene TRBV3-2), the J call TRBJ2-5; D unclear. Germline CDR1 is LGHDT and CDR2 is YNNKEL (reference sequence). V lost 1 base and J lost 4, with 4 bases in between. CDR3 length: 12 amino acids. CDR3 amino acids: CASSQGRETQYF. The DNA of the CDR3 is TGTGCCAGCAGCCAAGGGAGAGAGACCCAGTACTTC.